A single T cell receptor (beta chain) is shown here with its context. Its antigen is not identified. These data are taken from a study of shared clonotypes between healthy human individuals. Whole-study results and caveats: Generation probabilities were higher for clonotypes shared across all four sorted-subset donors than for unshared ones.

The CDR3 length is 15 residues. Per the germline V gene, CDR1 is SGHDT and CDR2 is YYEEEE. After removal of 4 bases from V and 3 bases from J, the junction contained 4 bases not matched to a gene. Sequenced by immunoSEQ multiplex PCR; TCRdb stores in-frame clones only, minus some. This sample has about 1 million clones, with under 80% found just once. Sequencing was carried out using memory CD4+ T cells sorted from blood. Stated subset: CD45RA-negative fraction. The receptor was isolated from a young man in good health. The rearrangement uses TRBV5-6 and TRBJ1-5; 10 bases match TRBD1. CDR3 DNA: TGTGCCAGCAGCACGACAGGGGGCCCCAATCAGCCCCAGCATTTT. This encodes CASSTTGGPNQPQHF.